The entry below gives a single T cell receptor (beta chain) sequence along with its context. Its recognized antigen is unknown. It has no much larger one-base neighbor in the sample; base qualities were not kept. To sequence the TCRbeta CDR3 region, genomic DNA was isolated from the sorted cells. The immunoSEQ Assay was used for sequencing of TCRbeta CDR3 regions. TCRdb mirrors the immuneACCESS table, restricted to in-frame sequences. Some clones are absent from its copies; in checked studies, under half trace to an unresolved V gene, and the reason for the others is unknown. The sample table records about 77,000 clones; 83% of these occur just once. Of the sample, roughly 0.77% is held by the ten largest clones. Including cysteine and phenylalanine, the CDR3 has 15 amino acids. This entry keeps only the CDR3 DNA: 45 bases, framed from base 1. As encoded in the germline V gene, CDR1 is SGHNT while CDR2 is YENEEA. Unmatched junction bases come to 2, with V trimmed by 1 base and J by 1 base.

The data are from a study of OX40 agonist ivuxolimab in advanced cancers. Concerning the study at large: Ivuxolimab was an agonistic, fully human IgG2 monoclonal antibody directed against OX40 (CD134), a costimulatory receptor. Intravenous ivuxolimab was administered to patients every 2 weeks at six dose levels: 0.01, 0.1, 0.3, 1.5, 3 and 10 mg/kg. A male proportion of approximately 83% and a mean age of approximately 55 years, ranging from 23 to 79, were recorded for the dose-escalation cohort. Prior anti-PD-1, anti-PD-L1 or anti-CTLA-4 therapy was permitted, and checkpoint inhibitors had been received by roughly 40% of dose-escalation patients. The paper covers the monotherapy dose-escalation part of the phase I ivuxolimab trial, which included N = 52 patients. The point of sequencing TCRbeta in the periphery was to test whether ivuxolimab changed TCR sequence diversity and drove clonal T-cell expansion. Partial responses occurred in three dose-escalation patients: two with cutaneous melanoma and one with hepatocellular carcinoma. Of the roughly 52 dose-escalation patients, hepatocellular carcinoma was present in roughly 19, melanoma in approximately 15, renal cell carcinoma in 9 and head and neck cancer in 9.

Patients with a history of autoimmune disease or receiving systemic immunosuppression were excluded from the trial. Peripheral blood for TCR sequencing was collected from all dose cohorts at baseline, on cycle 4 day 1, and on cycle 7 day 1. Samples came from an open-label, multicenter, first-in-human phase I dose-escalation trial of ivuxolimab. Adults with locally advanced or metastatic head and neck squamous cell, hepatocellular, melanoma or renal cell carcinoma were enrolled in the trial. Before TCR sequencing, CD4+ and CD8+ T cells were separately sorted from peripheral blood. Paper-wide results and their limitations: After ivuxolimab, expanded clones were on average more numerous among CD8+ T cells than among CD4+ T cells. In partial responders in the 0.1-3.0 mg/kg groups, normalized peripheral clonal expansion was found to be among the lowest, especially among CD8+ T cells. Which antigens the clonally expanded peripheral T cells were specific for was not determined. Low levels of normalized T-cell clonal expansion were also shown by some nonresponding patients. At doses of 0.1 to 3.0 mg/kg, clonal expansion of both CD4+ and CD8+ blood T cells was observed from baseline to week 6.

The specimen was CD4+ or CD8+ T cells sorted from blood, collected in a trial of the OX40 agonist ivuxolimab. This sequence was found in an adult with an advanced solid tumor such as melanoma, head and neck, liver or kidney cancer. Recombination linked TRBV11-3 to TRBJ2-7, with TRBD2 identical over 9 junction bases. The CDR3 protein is CASSLGAGGSYEQYF. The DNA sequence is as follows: TGTGCCAGCAGCTTAGGAGCGGGAGGTTCCTACGAGCAGTACTTC.